Sequencing of this TCR beta chain was carried out in a study of identical twins. Study observations and caveats: Alpha sequences out of frame and shared by twins had excess low generation probability.

Comments on this clonotype: The target antigen is unknown.

Per germline, CDR1 MNHEY and CDR2 SVGAGI. V gave up 2 bases and J gave up 1 base, with 11 bases separating them. The CDR3 covers 15 residues. Using its own MiXCR run on the 5' RACE reads, TCRdb lists one record per CDR3 protein. This table holds under 350,000 distinct CDR3 sequences, roughly 9.8% found once. Separately, the same data were catalogued under a study of yellow fever vaccine responses in identical twins.

This sequence originates from a woman aged 18-35 years in good health. This chain connects TRBV6-5 to TRBJ1-1; D ambiguous. Material: CD8+ T cells sorted from blood. In nucleotides, the CDR3 is TGTGCCAGCAGTTACCCCCTCGGACCGAACACTGAAGCTTTCTTT. Protein sequence: CASSYPLGPNTEAFF.